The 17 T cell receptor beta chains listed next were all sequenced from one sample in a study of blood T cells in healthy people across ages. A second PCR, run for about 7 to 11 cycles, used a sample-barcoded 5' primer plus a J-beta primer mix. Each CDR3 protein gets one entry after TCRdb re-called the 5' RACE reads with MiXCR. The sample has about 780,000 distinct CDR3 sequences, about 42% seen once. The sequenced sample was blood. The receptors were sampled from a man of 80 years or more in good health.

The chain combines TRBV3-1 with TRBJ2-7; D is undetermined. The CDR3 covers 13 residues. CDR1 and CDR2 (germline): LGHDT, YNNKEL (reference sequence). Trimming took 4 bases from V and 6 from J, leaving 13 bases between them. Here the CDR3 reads CASSREIFAEQYF. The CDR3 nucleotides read TGTGCCAGCAGCCGAGAAATCTTCGCCGAGCAGTACTTC.

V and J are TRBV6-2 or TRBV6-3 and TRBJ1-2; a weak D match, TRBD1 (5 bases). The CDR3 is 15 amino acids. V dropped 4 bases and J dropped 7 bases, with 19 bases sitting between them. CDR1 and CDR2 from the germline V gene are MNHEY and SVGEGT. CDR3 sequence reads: CASSSPEGFHGGYTF. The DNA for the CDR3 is TGTGCCAGCAGTTCCCCCGAGGGGTTCCACGGTGGCTACACCTTC.

The CDR3 spells CASRPLTSSTDTQYF. CDR3 nucleotide sequence: TGTGCCAGCAGGCCCCTCACTAGCAGCACAGATACGCAGTATTTT. V and J are TRBV7-9 and TRBJ2-3; D is possibly TRBD2 (6 bases). Trimming took 6 bases from V and 0 from J, leaving 13 bases between them. The CDR3 has 15 amino acids. Germline CDR1 reads SEHNR; CDR2 reads FQNEAQ (reference sequence).

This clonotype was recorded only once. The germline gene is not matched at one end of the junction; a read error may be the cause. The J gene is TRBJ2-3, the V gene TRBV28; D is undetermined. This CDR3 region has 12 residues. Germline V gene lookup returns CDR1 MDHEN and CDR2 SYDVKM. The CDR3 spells CACSGDLDTQYF. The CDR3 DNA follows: TGTGCCTGCAGTGGGGATTTGGATACGCAGTATTTT.

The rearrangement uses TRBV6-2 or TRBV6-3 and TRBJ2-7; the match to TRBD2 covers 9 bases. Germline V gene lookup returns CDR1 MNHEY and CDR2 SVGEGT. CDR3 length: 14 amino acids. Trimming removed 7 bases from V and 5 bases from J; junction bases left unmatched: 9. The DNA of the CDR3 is TGTGCCAGCAACGTAGCGGGAGTATCCCACGAGCAGTACTTC. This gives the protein CASNVAGVSHEQYF.

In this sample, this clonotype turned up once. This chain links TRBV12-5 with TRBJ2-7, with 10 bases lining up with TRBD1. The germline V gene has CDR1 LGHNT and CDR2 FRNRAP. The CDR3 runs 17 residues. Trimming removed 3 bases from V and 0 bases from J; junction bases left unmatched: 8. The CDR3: CASGLVVRQGASYEQYF. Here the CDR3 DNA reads TGTGCTAGTGGTTTAGTTGTGAGACAGGGGGCCTCCTACGAGCAGTACTTC.

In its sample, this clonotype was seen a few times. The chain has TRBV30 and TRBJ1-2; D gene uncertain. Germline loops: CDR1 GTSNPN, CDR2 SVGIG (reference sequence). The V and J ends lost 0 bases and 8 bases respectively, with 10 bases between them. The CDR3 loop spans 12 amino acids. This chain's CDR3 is CAWSVDPSGYTF. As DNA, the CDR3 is TGTGCCTGGAGTGTAGACCCTTCCGGCTACACCTTC.

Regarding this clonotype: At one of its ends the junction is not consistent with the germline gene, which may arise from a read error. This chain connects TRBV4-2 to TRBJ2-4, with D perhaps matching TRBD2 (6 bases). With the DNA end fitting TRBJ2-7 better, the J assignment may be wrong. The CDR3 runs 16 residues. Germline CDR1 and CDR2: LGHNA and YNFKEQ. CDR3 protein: CACSQGALAAGYEQYF. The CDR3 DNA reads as TGTGCCTGCAGCCAAGGGGCATTAGCGGCTGGTTACGAGCAGTACTTC.

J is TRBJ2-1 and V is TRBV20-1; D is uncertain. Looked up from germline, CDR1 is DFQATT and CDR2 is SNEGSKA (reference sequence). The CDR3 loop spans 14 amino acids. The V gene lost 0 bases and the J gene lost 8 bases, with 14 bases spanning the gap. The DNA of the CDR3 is TGCAGTGCTAGAGATTCTAGTTCTGCGGATGAGCAGTTCTTC. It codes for CSARDSSSADEQFF.

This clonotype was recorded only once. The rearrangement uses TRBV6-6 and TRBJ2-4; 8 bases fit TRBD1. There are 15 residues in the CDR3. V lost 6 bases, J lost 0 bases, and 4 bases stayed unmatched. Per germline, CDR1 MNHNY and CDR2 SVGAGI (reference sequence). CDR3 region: CASSVGQGAKNIQYF. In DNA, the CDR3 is TGTGCCAGCAGCGTCGGACAGGGAGCCAAAAACATTCAGTACTTC.

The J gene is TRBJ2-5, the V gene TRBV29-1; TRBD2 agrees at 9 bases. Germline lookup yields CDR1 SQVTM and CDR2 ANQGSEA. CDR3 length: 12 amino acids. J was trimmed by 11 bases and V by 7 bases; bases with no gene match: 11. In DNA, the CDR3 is TGCAGCGCCAGGACTAGCGTTGGTGAGCAGTACTTC. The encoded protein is CSARTSVGEQYF.

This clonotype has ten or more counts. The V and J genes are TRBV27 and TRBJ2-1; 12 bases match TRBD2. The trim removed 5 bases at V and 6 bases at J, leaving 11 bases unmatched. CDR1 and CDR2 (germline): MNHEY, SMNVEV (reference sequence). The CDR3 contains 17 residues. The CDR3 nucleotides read TGTGCCAGCAGTCGAACACCGGAGACTAGCGGGAGCAATGAGCAGTTCTTC. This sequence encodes CASSRTPETSGSNEQFF.

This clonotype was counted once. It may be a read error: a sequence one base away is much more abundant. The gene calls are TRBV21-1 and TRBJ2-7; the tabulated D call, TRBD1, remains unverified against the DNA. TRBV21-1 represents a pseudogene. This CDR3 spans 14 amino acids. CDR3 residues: CTSSKGSPLGEQYF. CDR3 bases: TGTACCAGCAGCAAAGGGTCTCCCCTCGGGGAGCAGTACTTC.

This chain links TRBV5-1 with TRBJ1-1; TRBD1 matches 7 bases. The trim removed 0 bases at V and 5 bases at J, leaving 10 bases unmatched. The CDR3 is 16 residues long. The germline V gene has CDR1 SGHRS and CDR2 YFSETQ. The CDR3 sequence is CASSLASRQGGTEAFF. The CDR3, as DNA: TGCGCCAGCAGCTTGGCCTCAAGACAGGGAGGGACTGAAGCTTTCTTT.

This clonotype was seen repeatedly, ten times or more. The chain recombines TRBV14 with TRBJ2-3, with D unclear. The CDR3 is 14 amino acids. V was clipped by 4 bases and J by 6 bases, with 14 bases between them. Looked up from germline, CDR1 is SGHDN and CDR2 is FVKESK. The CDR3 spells CASSPQYSSDTQYF. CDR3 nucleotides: TGTGCCAGCAGCCCCCAATATAGTTCTGATACGCAGTATTTT.

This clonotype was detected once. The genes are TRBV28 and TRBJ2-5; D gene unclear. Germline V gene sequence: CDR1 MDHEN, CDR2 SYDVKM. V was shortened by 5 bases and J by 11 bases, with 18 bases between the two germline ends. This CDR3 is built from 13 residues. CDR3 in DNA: TGTGCCAGCAGTCAAACGGCGGAAAGTAAGCAGTACTTC. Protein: CASSQTAESKQYF.

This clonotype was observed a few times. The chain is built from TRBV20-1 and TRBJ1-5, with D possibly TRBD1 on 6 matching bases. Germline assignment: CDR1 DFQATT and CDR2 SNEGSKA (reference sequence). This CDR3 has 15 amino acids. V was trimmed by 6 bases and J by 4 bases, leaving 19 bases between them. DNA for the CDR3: TGCAGTGCGGCCCGGCAGGGGTCCCCAAATCAGCCCCAGCATTTT. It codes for CSAARQGSPNQPQHF.